One and the same sample provided the 20 T cell receptor beta chains below, sequenced in a study of radiation and T cells in renal cell carcinoma. Data came from immunoSEQ multiplex PCR; TCRdb stores just in-frame clones and leaves some out. This repertoire shows roughly 90,000 clones, 70% to 90% found once; its top ten account for around 9.4%. Time point given: blood 4 weeks post-SBRT, at nephrectomy. Noted treatment: 15 Gy SBRT to primary tumor, nephrectomy 4 weeks later. Sequences were derived from blood, sampled from a patient whose treatment included radiotherapy and nephrectomy. The source is a man between 45 and 60 years old with renal cell carcinoma.

The chain combines TRBV28 with TRBJ1-1; D gene ambiguous. This CDR3 has 11 amino acids. V shed 5 bases and J shed 4 bases, with 5 bases lying between them. Germline V lookup: CDR1 MDHEN, CDR2 SYDVKM. The CDR3 spells CASSKITEAFF. The CDR3 coding sequence is TGTGCCAGCAGTAAGATCACTGAAGCTTTCTTT.

The J gene is TRBJ2-2, the V gene TRBV5-1; D ambiguous. The CDR3 has 13 residues. Between the trimmed V and J ends, which lost 4 bases and 0 bases, there was a span of 4 bases. Per germline, CDR1 SGHRS and CDR2 YFSETQ. CDR3 in amino acids: CASSVSNTGELFF. As DNA, the CDR3 is TGCGCCAGCAGCGTCTCGAACACCGGGGAGCTGTTTTTT.

The CDR3 DNA sequence: TGTGCCAGCAGTGAAGCGATGGGACAGGGGGCGGGAGATACGCAGTATTTT. This codes for CASSEAMGQGAGDTQYF. The chain couples TRBV6-1 to TRBJ2-3; TRBD1 aligns across 12 bases. Germline CDR1 reads MNHNS; CDR2 reads SASEGT. The CDR3 totals 17 residues. With V trimmed by 0 bases and J by 5 bases, 6 bases remained unmatched.

A note on this clone: A read error is possible here, since a much larger clone lies one base away. The chain combines TRBV5-4 with TRBJ1-2; D uncertain. The CDR3 has 16 residues. The germline CDR1 and CDR2 sequences are SGHNT and YYREEE (reference sequence). In DNA, the CDR3 is TGTGCCAGCAGCTTGGCCGGCAGCGAGTTAAACTATGGCTGCACCTTC. This encodes CASSLAGSELNYGCTF.

The chain joins TRBV7-2 to TRBJ1-2; 7 nucleotides agree with TRBD1. CDR3 length: 14 amino acids. Unmatched junction bases numbered 11, after V lost 5 bases and J lost 8 bases. CDR1 is SGHTA, CDR2 FQGNSA, per germline. CDR3 loop: CASSGPDRLDGYTF. Written as DNA, the CDR3 is TGTGCCAGCAGCGGACCGGACAGGTTGGACGGCTACACCTTC.

The genes are TRBV2 and TRBJ1-1, with D unclear. This CDR3 contains 13 residues. V was clipped by 4 bases and J by 0 bases, with 6 bases between them. From germline, CDR1 is SNHLY and CDR2 FYNNEI. The CDR3 DNA follows: TGTGCCAGCAGTGCTCAAATGAACACTGAAGCTTTCTTT. It translates to CASSAQMNTEAFF.

This clone was picked up one time. This chain links TRBV7-9 with TRBJ1-2; no clear D. This CDR3 is built from 16 residues. The germline gives CDR1 SEHNR, CDR2 FQNEAQ (reference sequence). Trimming cost V 2 bases and J 7 bases, with 20 bases left between them. The CDR3: CASSLFSSGEGPGYTF. The CDR3, as DNA: TGTGCCAGCAGCTTATTCTCGTCCGGGGAGGGTCCTGGCTACACCTTC.

The sample holds one count of this clone. The V and J genes are TRBV6-4 and TRBJ1-5; D is possibly TRBD1 (5 bases). The length of the CDR3 is 15 residues. The V end was cut by 4 bases, the J end by 5 bases, with 15 bases between. Germline values: CDR1 MRHNA, CDR2 SNTAGT. The CDR3 sequence: CASSAEGRFYQPQHF. The DNA of the CDR3 is TGTGCCAGCAGTGCCGAGGGGCGCTTTTATCAGCCCCAGCATTTT.

V usage is TRBV5-4 and J usage is TRBJ2-7; D is unresolved. Per the germline V gene, CDR1 is SGHNT and CDR2 is YYREEE (reference sequence). V gave up 2 bases and J gave up 0 bases, with 12 bases separating them. The CDR3 is 15 residues long. CDR3 protein: CASSFSGRSSYEQYF. The DNA for the CDR3 is TGTGCCAGCAGCTTTTCCGGGCGGAGCTCCTACGAGCAGTACTTC.

The J gene is TRBJ1-5, the V gene TRBV19; D remains ambiguous. V was clipped by 0 bases and J by 5 bases, with 8 bases between them. There are 14 residues in the CDR3. Germline loops: CDR1 LNHDA, CDR2 SQIVND (reference sequence). The CDR3 here is CASSIDSSYQPQHF. The CDR3 DNA reads TGTGCCAGTAGTATAGATTCGAGTTATCAGCCCCAGCATTTT.

The count of this clone is one. The chain combines TRBV9 with TRBJ1-4; D gene uncertain. The V gene lost 3 bases and the J gene lost 3 bases, with 9 bases spanning the gap. There are 14 residues in the CDR3. Per the germline V gene, CDR1 is SGDLS and CDR2 is YYNGEE. The CDR3 region is CASSAGRANEKLFF. For the CDR3, the DNA is TGTGCCAGCAGCGCGGGGAGGGCTAATGAAAAACTGTTTTTT.

The rearrangement uses TRBV7-2 and TRBJ2-7, with 11 bases fitting TRBD2. Trimming cost V 4 bases and J 5 bases; bases outside gene matches: 7. CDR1 and CDR2 from the germline V gene are SGHTA and FQGNSA. This CDR3 has 15 amino acids. The CDR3 coding sequence is TGTGCCAGCAGCTCCCAGGGACTAGCGGTCGACGAGCAGTACTTC. Protein sequence: CASSSQGLAVDEQYF.

V and J are TRBV10-3 and TRBJ2-1, with 8 nucleotides matching TRBD1. J gave up 8 bases and V 6 bases, and 6 bases lay outside the gene matches. This CDR3 contains 13 residues. CDR1 and CDR2 from the germline V gene are ENHRY and SYGVKD. CDR3 sequence: CAIRGQGVYEQFF. CDR3 nucleotides: TGTGCCATCAGAGGACAGGGAGTTTATGAGCAGTTCTTC.

This clone showed up just once. This sequence joins TRBV7-2 and TRBJ1-2; D is uncertain. The CDR3 has 12 residues. V lost 10 bases to trimming and J lost 5 bases, with 14 bases between them. CDR1 SGHTA and CDR2 FQGNSA come from the germline V gene. As DNA, the CDR3 is TGTGCCATATCGCCTATGAGGTATGGCTACACCTTC. This codes for CAISPMRYGYTF.

V and J are TRBV27 and TRBJ1-5, with D unclear. The CDR3 is made up of 14 amino acids. V lost 0 bases and J lost 0, with 3 bases in between. CDR1 is MNHEY and CDR2 is SMNVEV in the germline V gene (reference sequence). The CDR3 DNA reads TGTGCCAGCAGTTTATCCTATAGCAATCAGCCCCAGCATTTT. This codes for CASSLSYSNQPQHF.

The J gene is TRBJ1-3, the V gene TRBV9; TRBD1 agrees at 7 bases. The germline gives CDR1 SGDLS, CDR2 YYNGEE. V shed 0 bases and J 0 bases; nucleotides not matched to a gene: 3. The CDR3 has 16 amino acids. CDR3 protein: CASSVEAGGSGNTIYF. The CDR3 DNA sequence: TGTGCCAGCAGCGTAGAGGCAGGGGGCTCTGGAAACACCATATATTTT. Using reference TRBV9 and TRBJ1-3 for the parts outside the CDR3, the full variable domain is DSGVTQTPKHLITATGQRVTLRCSPRSGDLSVYWYQQSLDQGLQFLIQYYNGEERAKGNILERFSAQQFPDLHSELNLSSLELGDSALYFCASSVEAGGSGNTIYFGEGSWLTVV.

This chain links TRBV30 with TRBJ2-3; no firm D call. V was shortened by 1 base and J by 2 bases, with 4 bases between the two germline ends. From germline, CDR1 is GTSNPN and CDR2 SVGIG (reference sequence). The CDR3 covers 12 residues. The CDR3 region is CAWSAYTDTQYF. DNA for the CDR3: TGTGCCTGGAGTGCTTACACAGATACGCAGTATTTT.

This chain uses TRBV7-2 with TRBJ1-5; D remains ambiguous. CDR3 size: 17 residues. V dropped 0 bases and J dropped 3 bases, with 15 bases sitting between them. The V gene's germline CDR1 is SGHTA and CDR2 FQGNSA. The CDR3 loop is CASSLATGQFNNQPQHF. The CDR3 DNA reads as TGTGCCAGCAGCTTAGCGACCGGCCAGTTTAACAATCAGCCCCAGCATTTT.

The rearrangement joins TRBV4-1 to TRBJ2-5; D perhaps matches TRBD2 (5 bases). Germline V lookup: CDR1 MGHRA, CDR2 YSYEKL. There are 14 residues in the CDR3. The ends were cut back, 4 bases at V and 5 bases at J, with 14 bases in the middle. CDR3 DNA sequence: TGCGCCAGCAGCCCCGGGGTAGTCTCGGAGACCCAGTACTTC. Protein: CASSPGVVSETQYF.

The V call is TRBV4-3, the J call TRBJ2-5; D is unclear. There are 15 residues in the CDR3. The V gene's germline CDR1 is LGHNA and CDR2 YSLEER. The V end lost 0 bases, the J end lost 5 bases, and 13 bases lay between the germline ends. The CDR3 here is CASSQDRSRFETQYF. The DNA for the CDR3 is TGCGCCAGCAGCCAAGATAGATCGAGGTTCGAGACCCAGTACTTC.